These 25 T cell receptor beta chains originate from one sample sequenced in a study of blood T cell repertoires in COVID-19. Profiled with immunoSEQ multiplex PCR; TCRdb holds only in-frame clones, not every one. This table holds approximately 140,000 clones, around 76% found once. The sequenced sample consisted of peripheral blood. These receptors were collected from a man at least 80 years old with acute or convalescent COVID-19.

The CDR3 nucleotides are TGTGCCAGTAGTATTCGAGAAGGGGCCAGCTCTGGGGCCAACGTCCTGACTTTC. It codes for CASSIREGASSGANVLTF. The V gene is TRBV19, the J gene TRBJ2-6; tentatively, D is TRBD1 (5 bases). The CDR3 has 18 residues. Germline lookup yields CDR1 LNHDA and CDR2 SQIVND (reference sequence). The V gene lost 3 bases and the J gene lost 0 bases, with 15 bases spanning the gap. Full variable domain (missing parts from reference TRBV19 and TRBJ2-6): DGGITQSPKYLFRKEGQNVTLSCEQNLNHDAMYWYRQDPGQGLRLIYYSQIVNDFQKGDIAEGYSVSREKKESFPLTVTSAQKNPTAFYLCASSIREGASSGANVLTFGAGSRLTVL.

V usage is TRBV4-1 and J usage is TRBJ1-4, with D uncertain. The germline gives CDR1 MGHRA, CDR2 YSYEKL. The CDR3 contains 15 residues. V was trimmed by 4 bases and J by 0 bases, leaving 9 bases between them. The CDR3 region is CASSPRTSTNEKLFF. DNA for the CDR3: TGCGCCAGCAGCCCACGGACTTCAACTAATGAAAAACTGTTTTTT.

The CDR3 loop reads CASSPSGDTQYF. CDR3 bases: TGTGCCAGTAGTCCATCCGGAGATACGCAGTATTTT. This chain uses TRBV19 with TRBJ2-3, with D uncertain. Germline V lookup: CDR1 LNHDA, CDR2 SQIVND (reference sequence). V was cut by 5 bases and J by 5 bases, with 8 bases left in between. The CDR3 has 12 residues.

V is TRBV5-6 and J is TRBJ1-1; maybe TRBD1 (5 bases). CDR3 size: 16 residues. CDR1 and CDR2 from the germline V gene are SGHDT and YYEEEE. The V end was cut by 3 bases, the J end by 2 bases, with 17 bases between. DNA of the CDR3: TGTGCCAGCAGCTACGAGGAGACAGCTTTTAACACTGAAGCTTTCTTT. Amino acids: CASSYEETAFNTEAFF.

This clone was detected only a few times. This chain links TRBV28 with TRBJ2-2; TRBD2 agrees at 11 bases. After removal of 5 bases from V and 9 bases from J, the junction contained 5 bases not matched to a gene. The CDR3 is made up of 14 amino acids. CDR1 MDHEN and CDR2 SYDVKM come from the germline V gene. The CDR3, as DNA: TGTGCCAGCAGTCTTAGCGGGGGGGACCGGGAGCTGTTTTTT. It yields the protein CASSLSGGDRELFF.

This chain's CDR3 is CASSEQGMDTEAFF. The DNA for the CDR3 is TGTGCCAGCAGTGAACAGGGGATGGACACTGAAGCTTTCTTT. This chain connects TRBV6-1 to TRBJ1-1, with D possibly TRBD1 on 6 matching bases. V was shortened by 2 bases and J by 3 bases, with 10 bases between the two germline ends. The CDR3 has 14 residues. The germline V gene encodes CDR1 MNHNS and CDR2 SASEGT.

This sequence joins TRBV6-2 or TRBV6-3 and TRBJ1-1; tentatively, D is TRBD1 (5 bases). V was trimmed by 6 bases and J by 3 bases, leaving 20 bases between them. Looked up from germline, CDR1 is MNHEY and CDR2 is SVGEGT. The CDR3 extends over 16 amino acids. CDR3 loop: CASSPTGGSGYTEAFF. The CDR3, as DNA: TGTGCCAGCAGCCCTACAGGAGGGTCAGGATACACTGAAGCTTTCTTT.

This sequence joins TRBV6-5 and TRBJ1-5; D uncertain. The CDR3 has 13 residues. The germline V and J ends were trimmed by 6 bases and 7 bases, with 13 bases remaining between them. CDR1 MNHEY and CDR2 SVGAGI come from the germline V gene. CDR3: CASRFQVRQPQHF. In nucleotides, the CDR3 is TGTGCCAGCAGGTTCCAGGTAAGGCAGCCCCAGCATTTT.

This clone was picked up one time. The chain carries TRBV2 and TRBJ2-2; no definite D call. V shed 3 bases and J shed 2 bases, with 4 bases lying between them. Germline CDR1 is SNHLY and CDR2 is FYNNEI. CDR3 size: 13 residues. Here the CDR3 reads CASSDKNTGELFF. The CDR3 region has the DNA TGTGCCAGCAGTGACAAAAACACCGGGGAGCTGTTTTTT.

This clone was seen a few times. The chain employs TRBV7-9 and TRBJ2-1; D gene ambiguous. This CDR3 contains 12 residues. V lost 8 bases, J lost 4 bases, and 9 bases lay in between. CDR1 SEHNR and CDR2 FQNEAQ come from the germline V gene (reference sequence). In nucleotides, the CDR3 is TGTGCCAGCCAACCCTATTACAATGAGCAGTTCTTC. This encodes CASQPYYNEQFF.

V gene TRBV5-1 combines with J gene TRBJ2-5; 9 bases are a match to TRBD1. J was trimmed by 2 bases and V by 4 bases; bases with no gene match: 3. In germline, CDR1 is SGHRS, CDR2 YFSETQ. The CDR3 has 14 amino acids. Written as DNA, the CDR3 is TGCGCCAGCAGCCGCGGACAGGGGCAAGAGACCCAGTACTTC. This translates into CASSRGQGQETQYF.

V and J are TRBV2 and TRBJ2-3; D perhaps matches TRBD1 (5 bases). The CDR3 length is 15 residues. The germline V gene has CDR1 SNHLY and CDR2 FYNNEI. V lost 3 bases to trimming and J lost 3 bases, with 13 bases between them. The CDR3 region has the DNA TGTGCCAGCAGTGACCCTAGGGCAGGGACAGATACGCAGTATTTT. Protein: CASSDPRAGTDTQYF.

The chain combines TRBV28 with TRBJ2-6, with 8 nucleotides matching TRBD1. This CDR3 spans 19 amino acids. Germline trimming cut 5 bases from V and 1 base from J; bases unmatched to any gene: 13. Germline CDR1 reads MDHEN; CDR2 reads SYDVKM. The CDR3 here is CASSPYIGTGSSGANVLTF. The CDR3 DNA reads as TGTGCCAGCAGTCCATATATCGGGACAGGAAGTTCTGGGGCCAACGTCCTGACTTTC.

V usage is TRBV19 and J usage is TRBJ2-7; 10 bases agree with TRBD1. The germline CDR1 and CDR2 sequences are LNHDA and SQIVND (reference sequence). CDR3 length: 17 amino acids. V was pared by 6 bases and J by 4 bases, with 15 bases of the junction left unmatched. The CDR3 nucleotides read TGTGCCAGTAGCCCCCTGGCGGGACAGGGGCCCTTTTACGAGCAGTACTTC. Its protein product is CASSPLAGQGPFYEQYF.

This chain uses TRBV6-4 with TRBJ2-7; 9 bases fit TRBD1. V shed 3 bases, J shed 5 bases, and the junction held 5 bases outside the gene matches. Germline V gives CDR1 MRHNA, CDR2 SNTAGT. This CDR3 comprises 14 residues. The CDR3 DNA reads as TGTGCCAGCAGTGAAACAGGGGGCGAGGACGAGCAGTACTTC. Translated: CASSETGGEDEQYF.

CDR3 amino acids: CASIQSRASGTEAFF. DNA of the CDR3: TGTGCCAGTATCCAATCCCGGGCGAGCGGCACTGAAGCTTTCTTT. The chain has TRBV19 and TRBJ1-1; D unclear. This CDR3 contains 15 residues. V gave up 7 bases and J gave up 4 bases, with 19 bases separating them. Germline loops: CDR1 LNHDA, CDR2 SQIVND (reference sequence).

The chain joins TRBV18 to TRBJ1-5; 7 bases are a match to TRBD1. The germline V gene encodes CDR1 KGHSH and CDR2 LQKENI. The V segment lost 6 bases and the J segment 1 base; nucleotides outside the gene matches: 6. This CDR3 has 15 amino acids. Here the CDR3 reads CASSPSQGSNQPQHF. CDR3 nucleotide sequence: TGTGCCAGCTCGCCTTCACAGGGGAGCAATCAGCCCCAGCATTTT.

This clone was picked up many times. The chain combines TRBV7-2 with TRBJ1-1, with D uncertain. CDR3 length: 14 residues. V dropped 5 bases and J dropped 2 bases, with 12 bases sitting between them. Germline loops: CDR1 SGHTA, CDR2 FQGNSA. In DNA form, the CDR3 reads TGTGCCAGCAGCCCGCACCGGGGAAACACTGAAGCTTTCTTT. Protein sequence: CASSPHRGNTEAFF. Variable domain in full (rest from reference TRBV7-2 and TRBJ1-1): GAGVSQSPSNKVTEKGKDVELRCDPISGHTALYWYRQSLGQGLEFLIYFQGNSAPDKSGLPSDRFSAERTGGSVSTLTIQRTQQEDSAVYLCASSPHRGNTEAFFGQGTRLTVV.

The J gene is TRBJ2-7, the V gene TRBV7-9, with D possibly being TRBD2 (7 bases). The CDR3 length is 15 residues. CDR1 and CDR2 (germline): SEHNR, FQNEAQ (reference sequence). Trimming removed 1 base at V and 5 bases at J, with 15 bases between. CDR3 in amino acids: CASSLGGGKMDEQYF. In DNA form, the CDR3 reads TGTGCCAGCAGCTTAGGCGGGGGCAAGATGGACGAGCAGTACTTC.

V gene TRBV19 combines with J gene TRBJ2-3, with TRBD1 matching 10 bases. The V gene's germline CDR1 is LNHDA and CDR2 SQIVND (reference sequence). The CDR3 is 15 amino acids. The trim removed 6 bases at V and 2 bases at J, leaving 5 bases unmatched. The CDR3 nucleotides read TGTGCCAGTAGCCCAGGACAGGGGGACACAGATACGCAGTATTTT. This encodes CASSPGQGDTDTQYF.

The chain uses TRBV9 and TRBJ2-4, with TRBD2 as a possible D gene (7 bases). From germline, CDR1 is SGDLS and CDR2 YYNGEE. The V gene lost 0 bases and the J gene lost 6 bases, with 13 bases spanning the gap. CDR3 length: 15 amino acids. The CDR3 sequence: CASSVDGGRANIQYF. For the CDR3, the DNA is TGTGCCAGCAGCGTAGACGGGGGGCGTGCAAACATTCAGTACTTC.

The J gene is TRBJ2-2, the V gene TRBV3-1 (or the pseudogene TRBV3-2); 8 bases fit TRBD2. Germline CDR1 reads LGHDT; CDR2 reads YNNKEL (reference sequence). The CDR3 is made up of 18 amino acids. J gave up 3 bases and V 4 bases, and 13 bases lay outside the gene matches. In nucleotides, the CDR3 is TGTGCCAGCAGCCTGGGTGGCGGGGGGACGCGACACACCGGGGAGCTGTTTTTT. Translated: CASSLGGGGTRHTGELFF.

This clone is a singleton in its sample. CDR3 nucleotides: TGTGCCAGCAGTTACCCCGGACAGGGTGCCTACAATGAGCAGTTCTTC. The encoded protein is CASSYPGQGAYNEQFF. V usage is TRBV6-6 and J usage is TRBJ2-1; TRBD1 agrees at 8 bases. The CDR3 is made up of 16 amino acids. Germline values: CDR1 MNHNY, CDR2 SVGAGI (reference sequence). V lost 2 bases to trimming and J lost 2 bases; unmatched junction nucleotides: 5.

The J gene is TRBJ2-4, the V gene TRBV2, with D maybe TRBD1 (6 bases). The V gene's germline CDR1 is SNHLY and CDR2 FYNNEI. The CDR3 spans 13 residues. V was trimmed by 7 bases and J by 3 bases, leaving 10 bases between them. The CDR3 DNA reads as TGTGCCAGCACTGGGACAAGCAAAAACATTCAGTACTTC. It encodes CASTGTSKNIQYF. The variable domain in full, completed from reference TRBV2 and TRBJ2-4, reads EPEVTQTPSHQVTQMGQEVILRCVPISNHLYFYWYRQILGQKVEFLVSFYNNEISEKSEIFDDQFSVERPDGSNFTLKIRSTKLEDSAMYFCASTGTSKNIQYFGAGTRLSVL.

This clone was counted between two and nine times. The chain has TRBV29-1 and TRBJ2-1, with 10 bases fitting TRBD2. Germline V lookup: CDR1 SQVTM, CDR2 ANQGSEA. This CDR3 comprises 15 residues. The ends lost 1 base at V and 6 bases at J; junction bases unmatched: 6. CDR3 region: CSVEAQRLAGNEQFF. DNA of the CDR3: TGCAGCGTTGAAGCTCAAAGACTAGCGGGCAATGAGCAGTTCTTC.